The 30 T cell receptor beta chains presented below share a single source sample, sequenced in a study of resident and recirculating memory T cells in vitiligo. The protocol was immunoSEQ multiplex PCR, while the TCRdb copy is restricted to in-frame clones and leaves out a portion. The table lists 35,000 to 45,000 clones, approximately 91% of them singletons. The sequenced material came from blood. These receptors all stem from a male donor with vitiligo.

J is TRBJ1-2 and V is TRBV18, with unresolved D. The CDR3 contains 13 residues. V was clipped by 2 bases and J by 4 bases, with 8 bases between them. From germline, CDR1 is KGHSH and CDR2 LQKENI. The CDR3 nucleotides are TGTGCCAGCTCACCATTGGCTCCCTATGGCTACACCTTC. It is translated as CASSPLAPYGYTF.

The genes are TRBV7-7 and TRBJ2-5, with 8 bases lining up with TRBD2. The V and J ends lost 4 bases and 7 bases, in that order; junction bases with no gene match: 8. CDR3 length: 14 amino acids. Germline values: CDR1 SSHAT, CDR2 FNYEAQ (reference sequence). DNA of the CDR3: TGTGCCAGCAGCTCCGGGGGGGCCGGTGGGACCCAGTACTTC. The encoded protein is CASSSGGAGGTQYF.

This clone was counted once. J is TRBJ2-5 and V is TRBV7-2; D remains unclear. The CDR3 runs 12 residues. The ends were cut back, 5 bases at V and 4 bases at J, with 8 bases in the middle. The germline CDR1 and CDR2 sequences are SGHTA and FQGNSA. The CDR3 reads CASSKALETQYF. CDR3 in DNA: TGTGCCAGCAGCAAAGCCTTAGAGACCCAGTACTTC.

This chain links TRBV4-3 with TRBJ2-2; the match to TRBD1 covers 10 bases. V lost 1 base, J lost 7 bases, and 6 bases stayed unmatched. CDR3 length: 16 amino acids. Germline V gives CDR1 LGHNA, CDR2 YSLEER. This CDR3 reads CASSQATGGINGELFF. For the CDR3, the DNA is TGCGCCAGCAGCCAAGCGACAGGGGGCATCAACGGGGAGCTGTTTTTT.

V gene TRBV18 combines with J gene TRBJ2-5; possibly TRBD2 for D (6 bases). CDR1 KGHSH and CDR2 LQKENI come from the germline V gene. The CDR3 length is 13 residues. Trimming stripped 8 bases from V and 0 bases from J, with 10 bases between. CDR3 region: CASAQRDQETQYF. The CDR3 bases are TGTGCCAGCGCCCAGCGGGACCAAGAGACCCAGTACTTC.

The V call is TRBV9, the J call TRBJ2-2; the match to TRBD1 covers 8 bases. The CDR3 contains 16 residues. Germline loops: CDR1 SGDLS, CDR2 YYNGEE. J gave up 1 base and V 5 bases, and 7 bases lay outside the gene matches. The CDR3 bases are TGTGCCAGCAGGGGAACCGGGACAGGGAACACCGGGGAGCTGTTTTTT. The encoded protein is CASRGTGTGNTGELFF.

The chain combines TRBV7-3 with TRBJ2-3; the match to TRBD2 covers 8 bases. There are 13 residues in the CDR3. Germline trimming cut 5 bases from V and 4 bases from J; bases unmatched to any gene: 2. Germline V CDR1 and CDR2: SGHTA, FQGTGA. Written as DNA, the CDR3 is TGTGCCAGCAGCCGGGGGGGGGCAGATACGCAGTATTTT. Protein: CASSRGGADTQYF.

The chain carries TRBV14 and TRBJ1-6; maybe TRBD1 (6 bases). The CDR3 length is 13 residues. CDR1 SGHDN and CDR2 FVKESK come from the germline V gene. Trimming stripped 4 bases from V and 9 bases from J, with 10 bases between. The CDR3: CASSLIGGSPLHF. CDR3 nucleotide sequence: TGTGCCAGCAGCCTCATAGGGGGTTCACCCCTCCACTTT.

The rearrangement links TRBV27 to TRBJ2-5; TRBD1 might be the D (6 bases). This CDR3 contains 13 residues. Trimming shortened V by 6 bases and J by 5 bases, and 13 bases separated the two germline ends. The germline V gene has CDR1 MNHEY and CDR2 SMNVEV (reference sequence). CDR3 sequence reads: CASRRTVGETQYF. The CDR3 DNA reads as TGTGCCAGCAGGCGGACAGTTGGTGAGACCCAGTACTTC.

CDR3 in amino acids: CASSVSGNSYEQYF. CDR3 DNA sequence: TGTGCCAGCAGCGTTAGCGGGAACTCCTACGAGCAGTACTTC. J is TRBJ2-7 and V is TRBV9; TRBD2 matches 8 bases. J gave up 0 bases and V 2 bases, and 1 base lay outside the gene matches. Germline CDR1 and CDR2: SGDLS and YYNGEE. The CDR3 spans 14 residues.

This chain joins TRBV7-9 and TRBJ1-3; maybe TRBD1 (6 bases). CDR1 and CDR2 (germline): SEHNR, FQNEAQ (reference sequence). Trimming left V 6 bases short and J 0 bases short, with 12 bases between. The CDR3 contains 15 residues. The CDR3 reads CASRTGQISGNTIYF. DNA for the CDR3: TGTGCCAGCAGGACTGGACAGATCTCTGGAAACACCATATATTTT.

DNA of the CDR3: TGTGCCTCCACAGGACAGGTGAACACCGGGGAGCTGTTTTTT. It codes for CASTGQVNTGELFF. The chain couples TRBV19 to TRBJ2-2; 7 positions agree with TRBD1. The V segment lost 11 bases and the J segment 1 base; nucleotides outside the gene matches: 7. Germline assignment: CDR1 LNHDA and CDR2 SQIVND (reference sequence). The CDR3 length is 14 residues.

CDR3 sequence: CASRLRETAKNIQYF. CDR3 nucleotide sequence: TGTGCCAGCAGGTTGCGGGAGACAGCCAAAAACATTCAGTACTTC. The chain joins TRBV6-6 to TRBJ2-4; 7 bases are a match to TRBD2. This CDR3 has 15 amino acids. Germline CDR1 and CDR2: MNHNY and SVGAGI (reference sequence). V shed 6 bases, J shed 0 bases, and the junction held 5 bases outside the gene matches.

The CDR3 DNA sequence: TGTGCTAGTGGTTTTACCGCGGGCGAGCAGTACTTC. Its protein product is CASGFTAGEQYF. This chain joins TRBV12-5 and TRBJ2-7, with D perhaps matching TRBD2 (5 bases). Trimming left V 3 bases short and J 6 bases short, with 9 bases between. The CDR3 sequence is 12 residues long. Germline CDR1 reads LGHNT; CDR2 reads FRNRAP.

The chain has TRBV19 and TRBJ1-2; 8 bases agree with TRBD1. Germline CDR1 LNHDA, CDR2 SQIVND (reference sequence). The CDR3 totals 13 residues. After removal of 6 bases from V and 4 bases from J, the junction contained 4 bases not matched to a gene. CDR3 sequence (DNA): TGTGCCAGTAGGGACAGGGCCGTCTATGGCTACACCTTC. Its translation is CASRDRAVYGYTF.

The chain employs TRBV29-1 and TRBJ1-2; 8 bases are shared with TRBD1. Germline V CDR1 and CDR2: SQVTM, ANQGSEA. The CDR3 length is 13 residues. V was pared by 7 bases and J by 5 bases, with 9 bases of the junction left unmatched. Written as DNA, the CDR3 is TGCAGCGCCACCGGGACAGGTCGATATGGCTACACCTTC. It specifies CSATGTGRYGYTF. Filled out from reference TRBV29-1 and TRBJ1-2, the complete variable domain reads SAVISQKPSRDICQRGTSLTIQCQVDSQVTMMFWYRQQPGQSLTLIATANQGSEATYESGFVIDKFPISRPNLTFSTLTVSNMSPEDSSIYLCSATGTGRYGYTFGSGTRLTVV.

J is TRBJ2-1 and V is TRBV10-3, with 12 bases matching TRBD2. V gave up 4 bases and J gave up 8 bases; unmatched junction bases: 9. The CDR3 sequence is 16 residues long. Germline CDR1 reads ENHRY; CDR2 reads SYGVKD. This chain's CDR3 is CAISGPSGGVGDEQFF. The CDR3, as DNA: TGTGCCATCAGTGGGCCTAGCGGGGGGGTGGGGGATGAGCAGTTCTTC.

The chain is built from TRBV11-3 and TRBJ2-2, with 11 bases identical to TRBD2. CDR1 and CDR2 from the germline V gene are SGHNT and YENEEA. This CDR3 is 15 amino acids long. J was trimmed by 5 bases and V by 4 bases; bases with no gene match: 3. CDR3 residues: CASSSSGGMTGELFF. The CDR3 region has the DNA TGTGCCAGCAGCTCTAGCGGGGGGATGACCGGGGAGCTGTTTTTT.

J is TRBJ1-1 and V is TRBV10-3; 7 bases fit TRBD1. CDR3 length: 14 residues. Looked up from germline, CDR1 is ENHRY and CDR2 is SYGVKD. V shed 8 bases and J 4 bases; nucleotides not matched to a gene: 10. The CDR3 nucleotides are TGTGCCATCTCAGCACAGGGGTTGAGCACTGAAGCTTTCTTT. Translation: CAISAQGLSTEAFF.

The V call is TRBV5-8, the J call TRBJ2-1; D is undetermined. From germline, CDR1 is SGHTS and CDR2 YDEGEE. V was shortened by 2 bases and J by 10 bases, with 19 bases between the two germline ends. The CDR3 has 15 residues. The CDR3 coding sequence is TGTGCCAGCAGCTTAAGAGGTCGATCGCTGGCCGAGCAGTTCTTC. Its translation is CASSLRGRSLAEQFF.

The chain recombines TRBV7-2 with TRBJ2-1; tentatively, D is TRBD1 (6 bases). Germline CDR1 reads SGHTA; CDR2 reads FQGNSA. There are 15 residues in the CDR3. Trimming left V 5 bases short and J 8 bases short, with 19 bases between. The CDR3 nucleotides are TGTGCCAGCAGCCCAGGGGTGGGGGTGGGCGATGAGCAGTTCTTC. It is translated as CASSPGVGVGDEQFF.

V and J are TRBV5-1 and TRBJ2-2, with TRBD1 matching over 7 bases. Germline-derived CDR1 and CDR2 are SGHRS and YFSETQ. The CDR3 is 14 residues long. Trimming at V came to 2 bases and at J to 6 bases, leaving 4 bases not matched to a gene. The CDR3 loop reads CASSFQTGAGELFF. The CDR3 DNA reads as TGCGCCAGCAGCTTCCAAACAGGGGCCGGGGAGCTGTTTTTT.

CDR3: CAISESGGQYTEAFF. The CDR3 nucleotides read TGTGCCATCAGTGAGTCGGGGGGACAGTACACTGAAGCTTTCTTT. The rearrangement uses TRBV10-3 and TRBJ1-1; 7 nucleotides match TRBD1. Germline CDR1 is ENHRY and CDR2 is SYGVKD. CDR3 length equals 15 residues. V gave up 0 bases and J gave up 3 bases; unmatched junction bases: 4.

CDR3: CASSLQGERRFF. As DNA, the CDR3 is TGTGCCAGCAGCCTTCAGGGGGAAAGGCGGTTCTTC. The chain is built from TRBV5-4 and TRBJ2-1; TRBD1 matches at 7 bases. From germline, CDR1 is SGHNT and CDR2 YYREEE (reference sequence). After removal of 4 bases from V and 15 bases from J, the junction contained 10 bases not matched to a gene. The CDR3 sequence is 12 residues long. Full variable domain (missing parts from reference TRBV5-4 and TRBJ2-1): ETGVTQSPTHLIKTRGQQVTLRCSSQSGHNTVSWYQQALGQGPQFIFQYYREEENGRGNFPPRFSGLQFPNYSSELNVNALELDDSALYLCASSLQGERRFFGPGTRLTVL.

The J gene is TRBJ2-1, the V gene TRBV14; 11 nucleotides line up with TRBD1. Germline V CDR1 and CDR2: SGHDN, FVKESK. This CDR3 comprises 16 residues. V was clipped by 3 bases and J by 6 bases; unmatched bases: 7. Here the CDR3 reads CASSHLWTGGINEQFF. The CDR3 DNA reads TGTGCCAGCAGCCACCTTTGGACAGGGGGCATCAATGAGCAGTTCTTC. Variable domain in full (rest from reference TRBV14 and TRBJ2-1): EAGVTQFPSHSVIEKGQTVTLRCDPISGHDNLYWYRRVMGKEIKFLLHFVKESKQDESGMPNNRFLAERTGGTYSTLKVQPAELEDSGVYFCASSHLWTGGINEQFFGPGTRLTVL.

The V call is TRBV10-3, the J call TRBJ2-5; 7 positions match TRBD2. This CDR3 contains 15 residues. After removal of 3 bases from V and 2 bases from J, the junction contained 6 bases not matched to a gene. Germline assignment: CDR1 ENHRY and CDR2 SYGVKD. CDR3 amino acids: CAISEQGGGQETQYF. In nucleotides, the CDR3 is TGTGCCATCAGTGAACAAGGCGGGGGTCAAGAGACCCAGTACTTC.

This chain links TRBV7-2 with TRBJ1-4; 7 nucleotides agree with TRBD1. The CDR3 has 15 residues. V was pared by 2 bases and J by 7 bases, with 7 bases of the junction left unmatched. Germline V lookup: CDR1 SGHTA, CDR2 FQGNSA. CDR3: CASSLQTGPSEKLFF. The CDR3, as DNA: TGTGCCAGCAGCTTACAGACAGGGCCGTCTGAAAAACTGTTTTTT. Complete variable domain (other parts from reference TRBV7-2 and TRBJ1-4): GAGVSQSPSNKVTEKGKDVELRCDPISGHTALYWYRQSLGQGLEFLIYFQGNSAPDKSGLPSDRFSAERTGGSVSTLTIQRTQQEDSAVYLCASSLQTGPSEKLFFGSGTQLSVL.

The chain carries TRBV6-5 and TRBJ2-5; TRBD1 agrees at 8 bases. The length of the CDR3 is 14 residues. With V trimmed by 2 bases and J by 4 bases, 3 bases remained unmatched. CDR1 is MNHEY, CDR2 SVGAGI, per germline. The CDR3 region has the DNA TGTGCCAGCAGTTACGCAGGGGGCGCAGAGACCCAGTACTTC. It codes for CASSYAGGAETQYF.

The gene calls are TRBV9 and TRBJ2-7; weak D call: TRBD2 (5 bases). This CDR3 region has 15 residues. Trimming pared 0 bases from V and 6 bases from J, leaving 16 bases between. Germline CDR1 reads SGDLS; CDR2 reads YYNGEE. For the CDR3, the DNA is TGTGCCAGCAGCGTAGGCGGGCTAGAAGCGAGCGAGCAGTACTTC. This sequence encodes CASSVGGLEASEQYF.

The gene calls are TRBV2 and TRBJ2-5; 10 bases align to TRBD1. The V and J ends lost 7 bases and 6 bases, in that order; junction bases with no gene match: 8. The V gene's germline CDR1 is SNHLY and CDR2 FYNNEI. The CDR3 has 14 amino acids. The CDR3 nucleotides read TGTGCCAGCATTACCTCGACAGGGGGCCAGACCCAGTACTTC. Translated, it gives CASITSTGGQTQYF.